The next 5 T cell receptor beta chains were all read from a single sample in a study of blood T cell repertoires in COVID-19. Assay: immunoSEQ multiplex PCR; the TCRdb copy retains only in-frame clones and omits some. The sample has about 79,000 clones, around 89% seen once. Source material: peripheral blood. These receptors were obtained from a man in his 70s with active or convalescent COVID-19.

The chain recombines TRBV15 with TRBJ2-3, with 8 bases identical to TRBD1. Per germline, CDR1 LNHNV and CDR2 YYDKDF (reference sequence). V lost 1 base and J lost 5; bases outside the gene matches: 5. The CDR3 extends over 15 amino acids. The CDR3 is CATSRVDRAGDTQYF. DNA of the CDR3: TGTGCCACCAGCAGAGTGGACAGGGCTGGAGATACGCAGTATTTT.

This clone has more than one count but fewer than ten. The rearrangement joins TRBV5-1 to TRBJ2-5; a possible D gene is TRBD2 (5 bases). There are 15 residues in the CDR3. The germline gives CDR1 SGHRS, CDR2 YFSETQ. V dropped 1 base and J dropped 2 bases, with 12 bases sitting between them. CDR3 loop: CASSLTGMGQETQYF. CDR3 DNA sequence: TGCGCCAGCAGCTTGACCGGGATGGGACAAGAGACCCAGTACTTC.

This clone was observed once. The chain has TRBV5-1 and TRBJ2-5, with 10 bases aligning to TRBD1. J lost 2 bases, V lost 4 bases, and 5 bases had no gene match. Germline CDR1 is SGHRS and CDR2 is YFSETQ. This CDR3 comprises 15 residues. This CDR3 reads CASSRGDRGQETQYF. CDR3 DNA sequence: TGCGCCAGCAGCCGTGGGGACAGGGGACAAGAGACCCAGTACTTC. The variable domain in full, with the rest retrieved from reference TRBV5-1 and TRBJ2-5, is KAGVTQTPRYLIKTRGQQVTLSCSPISGHRSVSWYQQTPGQGLQFLFEYFSETQRNKGNFPGRFSGRQFSNSRSEMNVSTLELGDSALYLCASSRGDRGQETQYFGPGTRLLVL.

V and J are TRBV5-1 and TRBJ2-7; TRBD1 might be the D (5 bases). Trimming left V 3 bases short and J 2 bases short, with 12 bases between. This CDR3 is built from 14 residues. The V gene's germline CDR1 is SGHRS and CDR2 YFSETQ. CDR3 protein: CASSYWGQTYEQYF. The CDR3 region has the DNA TGCGCCAGCAGCTACTGGGGCCAAACCTACGAGCAGTACTTC.

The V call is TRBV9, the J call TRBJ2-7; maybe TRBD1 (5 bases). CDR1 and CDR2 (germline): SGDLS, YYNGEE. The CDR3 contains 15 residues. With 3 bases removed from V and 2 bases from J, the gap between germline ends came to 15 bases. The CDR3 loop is CASSAGAVAPYEQYF. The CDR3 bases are TGTGCCAGCAGCGCTGGGGCGGTTGCTCCCTACGAGCAGTACTTC.